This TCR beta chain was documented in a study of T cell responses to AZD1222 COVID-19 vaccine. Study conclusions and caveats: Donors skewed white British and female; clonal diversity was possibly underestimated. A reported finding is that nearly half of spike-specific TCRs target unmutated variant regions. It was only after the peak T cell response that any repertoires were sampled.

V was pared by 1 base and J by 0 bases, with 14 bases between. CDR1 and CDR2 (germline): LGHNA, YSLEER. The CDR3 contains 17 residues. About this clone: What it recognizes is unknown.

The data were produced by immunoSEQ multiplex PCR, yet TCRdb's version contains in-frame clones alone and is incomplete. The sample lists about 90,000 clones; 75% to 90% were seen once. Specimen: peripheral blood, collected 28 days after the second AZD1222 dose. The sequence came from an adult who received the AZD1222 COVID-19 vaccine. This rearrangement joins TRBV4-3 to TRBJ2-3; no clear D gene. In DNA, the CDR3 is TGCGCCAGCAGCCAAGGCGAGATCTACTCTAGCACAGATACGCAGTATTTT. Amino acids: CASSQGEIYSSTDTQYF.